The rows below give T cell receptor beta chains drawn from one sample of a study of T cells after yellow fever vaccination. One entry per CDR3 protein results from TCRdb running MiXCR on the 5' RACE reads. The sample has 450,000 to 650,000 distinct CDR3 sequences; about 13% are singletons. Material: PBMCs, obtained on the day of the yellow fever booster vaccination. These receptor sequences come from a man in his thirties or forties who received the YFV17D yellow fever vaccine. Each CDR3 is given with its conserved first and last residue. Fields, in order: V gene, J gene, clone size, D gene, CDR3 protein, CDR3 DNA. D genes are given only for firm matches. Some rows have no size entry. The others give once, few or many, or a class for an expanded clone.

>TRBV5-1|TRBJ2-5|NA|NA
CASSFQALQETQYF
TGCGCCAGCAGCTTCCAAGCCCTTCAAGAGACCCAGTACTTC
>TRBV6-5|TRBJ2-1|few|TRBD2
CASSYMGLGGNEQFF
TGTGCCAGCAGTTACATGGGACTAGGGGGGAATGAGCAGTTCTTC
>TRBV12-3/TRBV12-4|TRBJ2-4|NA|NA
CASSSTGFQNIQYF
TGTGCCAGCAGCTCCACAGGGTTCCAAAACATTCAGTACTTC
>TRBV10-3|TRBJ2-3|few|NA
CAISVEPSTDTQYF
TGTGCCATCAGTGTGGAACCGAGCACAGATACGCAGTATTTT
>TRBV5-1|TRBJ1-5|many|NA
CASSLEPGNQPQHF
TGCGCCAGCAGCTTGGAGCCAGGCAATCAGCCCCAGCATTTT
>TRBV19|TRBJ2-7|few|TRBD2
CASRRSAGGEYEQYF
TGTGCCAGTAGACGATCGGCGGGAGGGGAATACGAGCAGTACTTC
>TRBV11-2|TRBJ2-1|few|TRBD2
CASSVAGVYNEQFF
TGTGCCAGCAGCGTAGCGGGTGTCTACAATGAGCAGTTCTTC
>TRBV20-1|TRBJ2-7|few|NA
CSADVRRTSYEQYF
TGCAGTGCAGATGTGAGGAGAACCTCCTACGAGCAGTACTTC
>TRBV30|TRBJ2-2|NA|NA
CAWATVNTGELFF
TGTGCCTGGGCTACAGTGAACACCGGGGAGCTGTTTTTT
>TRBV11-2|TRBJ2-3|few|TRBD2
CASSLEGAGGNTDTQYF
TGTGCCAGCAGCTTAGAAGGGGCGGGAGGTAACACAGATACGCAGTATTTT
>TRBV12-3/TRBV12-4|TRBJ2-3|few|TRBD1
CASTVGQFTDTQYF
TGTGCCAGCACCGTGGGACAGTTTACAGATACGCAGTATTTT
>TRBV28|TRBJ2-7|few|TRBD2
CASSSQGTSKEQYF
TGTGCCAGCAGTTCCCAAGGGACTAGTAAGGAGCAGTACTTC
>TRBV6-1|TRBJ1-3|few|TRBD1
CASSGGQPRGNTIYF
TGTGCCAGCAGTGGGGGACAGCCGAGGGGAAACACCATATATTTT
>TRBV12-3/TRBV12-4|TRBJ2-2|NA|NA
CASRPAGTGEPFF
TGTGCCAGCAGGCCCGCAGGGACCGGGGAGCCGTTTTTT
>TRBV20-1|TRBJ1-2|NA|NA
CSARDVQLNYGYTF
TGCAGTGCTAGAGATGTCCAACTTAACTATGGCTACACCTTC
>TRBV18|TRBJ2-5|NA|NA
CASSPVLRVETQYF
TGTGCCAGCTCACCGGTCTTGCGGGTAGAGACCCAGTACTTC
>TRBV5-5|TRBJ2-7|NA|NA
CASTKDLRTYEQYF
TGTGCCAGCACCAAGGACTTAAGAACCTACGAGCAGTACTTC
>TRBV6-1|TRBJ2-6|NA|TRBD2
CASSQGLAGFVSGANVLTF
TGTGCCAGCAGTCAGGGACTAGCGGGATTCGTCTCTGGGGCCAACGTCCTGACTTTC
>TRBV4-3|TRBJ2-7|few|TRBD1
CASSQDWTGQTYEQYF
TGCGCCAGCAGCCAAGATTGGACAGGGCAAACCTACGAGCAGTACTTC
>TRBV28|TRBJ2-7|NA|NA
CASSQPGQSYEQYF
TGTGCCAGCAGTCAACCCGGACAATCCTACGAGCAGTACTTC
>TRBV7-2|TRBJ1-1|NA|TRBD1
CASSLGGTGFGGTEAFF
TGTGCCAGCAGCTTAGGGGGGACAGGGTTTGGCGGGACTGAAGCTTTCTTT